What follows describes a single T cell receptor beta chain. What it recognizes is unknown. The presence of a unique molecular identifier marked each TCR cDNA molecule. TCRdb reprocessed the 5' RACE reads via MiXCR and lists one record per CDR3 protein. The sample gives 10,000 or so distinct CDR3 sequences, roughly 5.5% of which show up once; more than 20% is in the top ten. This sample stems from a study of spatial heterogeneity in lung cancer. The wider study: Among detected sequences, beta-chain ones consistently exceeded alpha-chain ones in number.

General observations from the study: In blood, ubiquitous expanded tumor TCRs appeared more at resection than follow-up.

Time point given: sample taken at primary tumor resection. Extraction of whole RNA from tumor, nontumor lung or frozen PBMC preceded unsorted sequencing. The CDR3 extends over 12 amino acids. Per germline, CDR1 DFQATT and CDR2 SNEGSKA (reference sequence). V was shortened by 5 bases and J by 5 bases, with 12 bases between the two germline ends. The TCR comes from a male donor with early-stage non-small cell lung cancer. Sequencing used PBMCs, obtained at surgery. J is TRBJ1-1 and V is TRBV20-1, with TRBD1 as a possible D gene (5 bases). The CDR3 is CSAEQESTEAFF. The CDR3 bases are TGCAGTGCTGAACAGGAGTCAACTGAAGCTTTCTTT.